The 3 T cell receptor beta chains in this list originate from one sample, sequenced in a study of CD8 T cells in Susac syndrome. Random hexamers were used to reverse transcribe the RNA input (about 0.45 to 1 ug). TCRdb reprocessed the immunoSEQ multiplex PCR reads with MiXCR, giving one entry per CDR3 protein. The sample carries 180,000 or so distinct CDR3 sequences, approximately 94% recorded once. The sequenced sample consisted of CD4+ T cells from PBMCs. The receptors originated from a human donor with multiple sclerosis.

The J gene is TRBJ2-3, the V gene TRBV5-6; 8 bases agree with TRBD1. In germline, CDR1 is SGHDT, CDR2 YYEEEE. The V gene end was trimmed by 1 base and the J gene end by 4 bases; junction bases not matched to a gene: 5. The CDR3 consists of 15 residues. Here the CDR3 reads CASSLPTGAADTQYF. The CDR3 coding sequence is TGTGCCAGCAGCTTGCCGACAGGGGCTGCAGATACGCAGTATTTT.

V is TRBV14 and J is TRBJ2-2, with D uncertain. Trimming shortened V by 4 bases and J by 6 bases, and 15 bases separated the two germline ends. Germline CDR1 is SGHDN and CDR2 is FVKESK. This CDR3 has 15 amino acids. As DNA, the CDR3 is TGTGCCAGCAGCCGAAATAACTTCGCGGCCGGGGAGCTGTTTTTT. Its translation: CASSRNNFAAGELFF.

The rearrangement uses TRBV7-9 and TRBJ2-5; TRBD1 aligns across 7 bases. V was pared by 5 bases and J by 8 bases, with 8 bases of the junction left unmatched. Per germline, CDR1 SEHNR and CDR2 FQNEAQ (reference sequence). The CDR3 spans 13 residues. The CDR3 sequence: CASSQAGGPTQYF. CDR3 in DNA: TGTGCCAGCAGCCAAGCAGGGGGTCCTACCCAGTACTTC.